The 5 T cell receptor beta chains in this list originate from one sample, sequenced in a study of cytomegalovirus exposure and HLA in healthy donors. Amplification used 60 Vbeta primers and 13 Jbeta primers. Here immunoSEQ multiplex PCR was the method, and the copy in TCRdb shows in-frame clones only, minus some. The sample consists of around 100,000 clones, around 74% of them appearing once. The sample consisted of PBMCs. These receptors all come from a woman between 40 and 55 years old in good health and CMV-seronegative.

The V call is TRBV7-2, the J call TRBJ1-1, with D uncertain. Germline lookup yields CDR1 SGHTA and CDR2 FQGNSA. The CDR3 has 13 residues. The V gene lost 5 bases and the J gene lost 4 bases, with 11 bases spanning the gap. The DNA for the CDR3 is TGTGCCAGCAGCCCCCCGGTGCGCACTGAAGCTTTCTTT. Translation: CASSPPVRTEAFF.

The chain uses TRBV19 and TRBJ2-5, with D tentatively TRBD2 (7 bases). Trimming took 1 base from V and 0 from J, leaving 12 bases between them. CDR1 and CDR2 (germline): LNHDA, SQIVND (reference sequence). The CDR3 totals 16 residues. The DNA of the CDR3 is TGTGCCAGTAGTATAGGTGGCGGGGGCCACCAAGAGACCCAGTACTTC. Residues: CASSIGGGGHQETQYF.

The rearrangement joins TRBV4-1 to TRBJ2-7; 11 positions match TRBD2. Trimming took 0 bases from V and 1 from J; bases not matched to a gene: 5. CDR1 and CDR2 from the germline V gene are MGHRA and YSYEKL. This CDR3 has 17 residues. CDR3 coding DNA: TGCGCCAGCAGCCAAGATGCTAGCGGGAGGCTGTCCTACGAGCAGTACTTC. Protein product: CASSQDASGRLSYEQYF.

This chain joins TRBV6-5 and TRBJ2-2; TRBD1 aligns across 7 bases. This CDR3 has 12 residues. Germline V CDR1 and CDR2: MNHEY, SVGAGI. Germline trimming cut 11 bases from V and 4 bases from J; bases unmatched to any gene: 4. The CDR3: CASRGPTGELFF. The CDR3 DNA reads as TGTGCCTCTAGGGGGCCCACCGGGGAGCTGTTTTTT.

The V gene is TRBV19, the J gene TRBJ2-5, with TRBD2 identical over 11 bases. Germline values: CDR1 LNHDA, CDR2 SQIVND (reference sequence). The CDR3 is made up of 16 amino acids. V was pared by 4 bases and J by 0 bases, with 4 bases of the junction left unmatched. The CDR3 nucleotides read TGTGCCAGTAGTACTACTAGCGGGGGATACCAAGAGACCCAGTACTTC. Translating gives CASSTTSGGYQETQYF. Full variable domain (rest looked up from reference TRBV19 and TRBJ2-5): DGGITQSPKYLFRKEGQNVTLSCEQNLNHDAMYWYRQDPGQGLRLIYYSQIVNDFQKGDIAEGYSVSREKKESFPLTVTSAQKNPTAFYLCASSTTSGGYQETQYFGPGTRLLVL.